The T cell receptor (beta chain) under discussion was sequenced for a study of blood T cells in healthy people across ages. A second PCR, run for about 6 to 12 cycles, used a sample-barcoded 5' primer plus a J-beta primer mix. MiXCR was run by TCRdb on the 5' RACE reads, yielding one entry per CDR3 protein. In the table there are 550,000 to 600,000 distinct CDR3 sequences, 27% of which are singletons. CDR3 size: 16 residues. CDR1 is SGHTA and CDR2 is FQGNSA in the germline V gene. Losses at the gene ends were 1 base for V and 3 bases for J; bases not matched to a gene: 6. The chain has TRBV7-2 and TRBJ2-5; 9 positions agree with TRBD2. The sample comprised blood. This clonotype was sampled from a woman in her 70s in good health. CDR3: CASSLVGGLAKETQYF. CDR3 bases: TGTGCCAGCAGCTTAGTTGGGGGACTAGCAAAAGAGACCCAGTACTTC. The variable domain in full, completed from reference TRBV7-2 and TRBJ2-5, reads GAGVSQSPSNKVTEKGKDVELRCDPISGHTALYWYRQSLGQGLEFLIYFQGNSAPDKSGLPSDRFSAERTGGSVSTLTIQRTQQEDSAVYLCASSLVGGLAKETQYFGPGTRLLVL.